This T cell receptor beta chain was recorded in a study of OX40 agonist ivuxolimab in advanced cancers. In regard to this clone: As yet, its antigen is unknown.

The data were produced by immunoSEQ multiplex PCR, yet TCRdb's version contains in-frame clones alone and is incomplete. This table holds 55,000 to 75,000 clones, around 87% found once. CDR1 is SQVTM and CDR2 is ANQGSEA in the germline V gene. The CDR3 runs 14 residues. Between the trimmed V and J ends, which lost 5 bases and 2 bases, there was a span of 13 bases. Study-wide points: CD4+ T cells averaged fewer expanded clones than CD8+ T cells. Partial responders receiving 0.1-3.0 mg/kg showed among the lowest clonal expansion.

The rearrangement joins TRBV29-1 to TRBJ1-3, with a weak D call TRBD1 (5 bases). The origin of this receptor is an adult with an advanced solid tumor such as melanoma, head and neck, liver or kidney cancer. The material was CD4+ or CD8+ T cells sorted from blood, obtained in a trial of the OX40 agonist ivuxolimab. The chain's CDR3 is CSVLGVEAGNTIYF. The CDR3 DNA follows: TGCAGCGTTTTAGGGGTAGAGGCTGGAAACACCATATATTTT.